This T cell receptor (beta chain) appears in the sequencing data of a study of CD4 T cells in relation to SARS-CoV-2 and coronaviruses. The overall study: PBMCs were cultured with antigen for approximately nine days before TCR beta sequencing. The restricting HLA molecule for shared crossreactive spike epitopes was mapped.

From germline, CDR1 is SNHLY and CDR2 FYNNEI. V lost 7 bases, J lost 2 bases, and 15 bases lay in between. The length of the CDR3 is 14 residues. Data came from immunoSEQ multiplex PCR; TCRdb stores just in-frame clones and leaves some out. There are about 22,000 clones in the sample; 55% to 80% occur only once, and about 16% lies in the top ten. As for this clone: Its antigen is undetermined.

Unexposed donor CD4+ T cells date from 2011-2018, before the COVID-19 pandemic. Isolation of CD4+ T cells took place after roughly nine days in culture. The origin of this receptor is a human donor in good health. This rearrangement joins TRBV2 to TRBJ2-7, with D perhaps TRBD2 (5 bases). Input material: CD4+ T cells from PBMCs, cultured in vitro. DNA of the CDR3: TGTGCCAGCACCACGGGATTGGGGACCTACGAGCAGTACTTC. Protein: CASTTGLGTYEQYF.